This T cell receptor beta chain was sequenced for a study of T cells after yellow fever vaccination. In the case of this clonotype: Its matching antigen is unknown.

Study observations and caveats: Just a small share of clonotypes turned up in the CD4 compartment as well as the CD8 compartment. Clones that expanded after primary vaccination mostly reappeared after the booster (96% CD4, 88% CD8). Researchers report a weaker secondary response that nonetheless peaked faster, day 5 versus 15.

TCRdb reanalysed the 5' RACE reads using MiXCR and keeps one entry per CDR3 protein. The table has approximately 300,000 distinct CDR3 sequences, 6.5% to 8.5% seen once. This sample comprised PBMCs, obtained about 49 days after the first yellow fever vaccination. The TCR sequence derives from a man aged 18 to 30 who received the YFV17D yellow fever vaccine.

The CDR3 DNA sequence: TGTGCTAGTGGTTTGGAGGGTGCGGTCGATGAGCAGTTCTTC. Encoded protein: CASGLEGAVDEQFF. V is TRBV12-5 and J is TRBJ2-1; no reliable D call. The CDR3 contains 14 residues. CDR1 LGHNT and CDR2 FRNRAP come from the germline V gene. V was pared by 1 base and J by 8 bases, with 12 bases between.